Reported below is one TCR beta chain. Antigen unknown. All gene names here are mouse names. Read data end 4 residues before the CDR3 end; the end is taken from the germline J gene. CDR1 NSQYPW and CDR2 LRSPGD come from the germline V gene (reference sequence). The CDR3 consists of 15 residues. The sample belongs to a study of CD8+ T cells in alopecia areata. Overall study: Female C3H/HeJ mice aged 7-10 weeks were given skin from C3H/HeJ graft donors, 6-12 months old, that had spontaneous alopecia.

Overall study findings and caveats: Sequenced scalp T cells also include alphabeta T cells resident in normal skin. Lesional scalp displayed greater clonality than normal scalp, most notably in alopecia totalis/universalis.

The pooled cutaneous lymph node cells were sorted using several markers (CD4, CD8alpha, NKG2D, NKG2ACE and others). Extracted RNA was reverse transcribed into cDNA, the sequencing template. Here immunoSEQ multiplex PCR was the method, and the copy in TCRdb shows in-frame clones only, minus some. The specimen has 200,000 to 300,000 clones, none found just once. The chain uses TRBV1 and TRBJ2-5, with a tentative D call TRBD1 (7 bases). Sequencing used CD4+ T cells sorted from a lymph node. The TCR was taken from a C3H/HeJ mouse with alopecia areata. This line is of MHC haplotype H2-k. This CDR3 is CTCSADLGTADTQYF. Incomplete CDR3 DNA: TGCACCTGCAGTGCAGATCTGGGGACAGCTGAC.